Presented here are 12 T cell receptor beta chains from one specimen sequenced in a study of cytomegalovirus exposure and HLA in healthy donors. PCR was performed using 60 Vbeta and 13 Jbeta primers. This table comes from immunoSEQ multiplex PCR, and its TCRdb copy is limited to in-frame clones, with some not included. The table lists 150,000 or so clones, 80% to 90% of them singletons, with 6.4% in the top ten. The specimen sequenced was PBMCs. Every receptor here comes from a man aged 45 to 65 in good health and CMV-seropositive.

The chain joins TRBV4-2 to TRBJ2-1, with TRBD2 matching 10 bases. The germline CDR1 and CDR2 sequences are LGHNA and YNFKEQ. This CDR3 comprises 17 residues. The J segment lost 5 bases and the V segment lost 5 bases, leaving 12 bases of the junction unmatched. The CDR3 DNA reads TGTGCCAGCAGCTCGAGAAACGGACTAGCGGCCAACAATGAGCAGTTCTTC. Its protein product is CASSSRNGLAANNEQFF.

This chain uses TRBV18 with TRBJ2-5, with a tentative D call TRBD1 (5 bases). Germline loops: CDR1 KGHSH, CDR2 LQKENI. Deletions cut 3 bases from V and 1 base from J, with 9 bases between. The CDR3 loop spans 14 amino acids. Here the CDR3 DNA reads TGTGCCAGCTCACCCCCCGACAGCCAAGAGACCCAGTACTTC. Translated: CASSPPDSQETQYF. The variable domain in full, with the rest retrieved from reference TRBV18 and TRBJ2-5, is NAGVMQNPRHLVRRRGQEARLRCSPMKGHSHVYWYRQLPEEGLKFMVYLQKENIIDESGMPKERFSAEFPKEGPSILRIQQVVRGDSAAYFCASSPPDSQETQYFGPGTRLLVL.

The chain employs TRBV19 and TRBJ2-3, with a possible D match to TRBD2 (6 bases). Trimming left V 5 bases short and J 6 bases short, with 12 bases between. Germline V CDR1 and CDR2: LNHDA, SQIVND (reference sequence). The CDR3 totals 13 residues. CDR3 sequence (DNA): TGTGCCAGTAGTTCGACTAGAGGCGATACGCAGTATTTT. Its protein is CASSSTRGDTQYF.

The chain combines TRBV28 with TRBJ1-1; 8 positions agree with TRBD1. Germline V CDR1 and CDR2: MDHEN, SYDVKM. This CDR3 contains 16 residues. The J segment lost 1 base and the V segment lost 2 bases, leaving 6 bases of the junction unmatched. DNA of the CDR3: TGTGCCAGCAGTTTACCAGGGGGCGCGGGGAACACTGAAGCTTTCTTT. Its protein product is CASSLPGGAGNTEAFF.

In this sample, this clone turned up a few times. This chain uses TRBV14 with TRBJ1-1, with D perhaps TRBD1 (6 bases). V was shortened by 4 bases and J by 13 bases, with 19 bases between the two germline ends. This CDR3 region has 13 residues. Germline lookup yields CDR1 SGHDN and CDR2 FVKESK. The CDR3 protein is CASSPIMTEGDFF. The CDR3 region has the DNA TGTGCCAGCAGCCCAATAATGACCGAGGGGGATTTCTTT.

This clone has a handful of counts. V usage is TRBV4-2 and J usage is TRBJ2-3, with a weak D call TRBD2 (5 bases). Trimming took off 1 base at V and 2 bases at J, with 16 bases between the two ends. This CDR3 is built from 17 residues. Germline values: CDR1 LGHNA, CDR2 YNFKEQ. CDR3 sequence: CASSQVSAGGFTDTQYF. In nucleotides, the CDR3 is TGTGCCAGCAGCCAAGTGTCGGCGGGTGGGTTCACAGATACGCAGTATTTT.

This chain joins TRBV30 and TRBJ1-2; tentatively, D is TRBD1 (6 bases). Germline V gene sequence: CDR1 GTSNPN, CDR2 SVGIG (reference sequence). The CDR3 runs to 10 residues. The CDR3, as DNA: TGTGCATCACAGGGTTATGGCTACACCTTC. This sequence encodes CASQGYGYTF.

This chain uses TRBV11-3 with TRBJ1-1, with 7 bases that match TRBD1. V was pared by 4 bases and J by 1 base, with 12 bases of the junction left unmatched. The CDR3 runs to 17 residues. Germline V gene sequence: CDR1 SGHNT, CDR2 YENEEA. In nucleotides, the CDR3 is TGTGCCAGCAGCTCCCAAGCTCCGACAGGGCCGAACACTGAAGCTTTCTTT. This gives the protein CASSSQAPTGPNTEAFF.

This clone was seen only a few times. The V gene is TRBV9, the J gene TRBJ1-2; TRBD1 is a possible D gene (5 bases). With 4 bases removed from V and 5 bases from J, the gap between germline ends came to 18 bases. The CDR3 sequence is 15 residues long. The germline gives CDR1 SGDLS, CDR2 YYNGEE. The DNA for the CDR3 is TGTGCCAGCAGCCCTTCCTTGGACACAATTTATGGCTACACCTTC. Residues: CASSPSLDTIYGYTF.

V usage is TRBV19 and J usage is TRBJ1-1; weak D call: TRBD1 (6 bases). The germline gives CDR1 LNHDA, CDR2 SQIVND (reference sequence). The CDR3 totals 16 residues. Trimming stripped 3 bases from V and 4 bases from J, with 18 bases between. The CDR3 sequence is CASSMSGVLGGTEAFF. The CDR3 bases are TGTGCCAGTAGTATGTCAGGGGTCCTTGGGGGCACTGAAGCTTTCTTT.

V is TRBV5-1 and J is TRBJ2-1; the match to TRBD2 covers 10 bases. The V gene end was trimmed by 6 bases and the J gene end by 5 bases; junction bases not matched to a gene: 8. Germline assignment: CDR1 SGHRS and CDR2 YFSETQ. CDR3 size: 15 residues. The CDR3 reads CASKPSGGLHNEQFF. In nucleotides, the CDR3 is TGCGCCAGCAAGCCTAGCGGGGGCCTACACAATGAGCAGTTCTTC.

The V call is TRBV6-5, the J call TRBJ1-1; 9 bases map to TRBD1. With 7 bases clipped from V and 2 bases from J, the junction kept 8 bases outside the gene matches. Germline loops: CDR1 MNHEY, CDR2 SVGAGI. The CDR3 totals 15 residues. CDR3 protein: CASISPGQGNTEAFF. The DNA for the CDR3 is TGTGCCAGCATTTCCCCGGGACAGGGAAACACTGAAGCTTTCTTT.